This TCR beta chain was identified in a study of blood T cell repertoires in COVID-19. Participants were aged roughly 18 to 100 years from more than 20 US areas. Germline CDR1 SGHAT, CDR2 FQNNGV. Trimming shortened V by 5 bases and J by 3 bases, and 14 bases separated the two germline ends. The CDR3 is made up of 14 amino acids. Profiling relied on immunoSEQ multiplex PCR, and the TCRdb table lists in-frame clones only, not all of them. The table includes about 220,000 clones, around 89% detected once. The TCR sequence derives from a woman younger than 35 in a cohort exposed to, infected with or recovered from COVID-19 (not recorded which). The chain couples TRBV11-2 to TRBJ2-7; a possible D gene is TRBD1 (7 bases). Input material: PBMCs or T cells enriched from blood (not recorded which). DNA of the CDR3: TGTGCCAGCAGCGCGGGACAGATACTCTACGAGCAGTACTTC. It encodes CASSAGQILYEQYF.